What follows are 27 T cell receptor beta chains derived from one specimen sequenced in a study of CXCR3-negative and CXCR3-positive naive CD8 T cells. Study results and limitations: Naive cells that were CXCR3-positive had more hydrophobic TRB CDR3s (compared with CXCR3-negative naive cells).

TRB cDNA libraries were made by UMI-labeled 5' RACE. With the 5' RACE reads reprocessed, TCRdb shows one record per CDR3 protein and no DNA. This table lists under 110,000 distinct CDR3 sequences. These TCRs' antigens remain unknown. The sequencing input was naive CXCR3+ CD8+ T cells from blood. Subset: CD45RO-CCR7+CD27+CD95- naive CD8+ T cells expressing CXCR3 (TNR3+). Receptors originate from a human donor in good health. Some clones in this sample may be carry-over from other donors' samples.

The V gene is TRBV10-2, the J gene TRBJ1-1. Looked up from germline, CDR1 is WSHSY and CDR2 is SAAADI. This CDR3 comprises 13 residues. The CDR3 loop reads CASSLGGETEAFF.

V usage is TRBV29-1 and J usage is TRBJ2-1; TCRdb names TRBD2, which stays unverified in the absence of DNA. Germline CDR1 and CDR2: SQVTM and ANQGSEA. This CDR3 has 12 amino acids. CDR3 region: CSDRGGPSEQFF.

The chain couples TRBV7-9 to TRBJ2-7; TCRdb proposes TRBD1, but this gene call is untestable without DNA. There are 16 residues in the CDR3. Germline V CDR1 and CDR2: SEHNR, FQNEAQ (reference sequence). This CDR3 reads CASSPSVAGAPYEQYF.

The J gene is TRBJ2-1, the V gene TRBV10-3; the D call of TRBD2 rests on TCRdb alone, since no DNA is present to check it. Germline CDR1 reads ENHRY; CDR2 reads SYGVKD. The CDR3 length is 15 residues. The CDR3 loop reads CAISDWTSGYNEQFF.

The J gene is TRBJ2-5, the V gene TRBV10-3; without DNA, the TCRdb call of TRBD1 cannot be checked. The CDR3 totals 15 residues. Germline V CDR1 and CDR2: ENHRY, SYGVKD. The CDR3 protein is CAISAEQAPGETQYF.

The CDR3: CASSLGQGLAYGYTF. The chain carries TRBV7-2 and TRBJ1-2. Germline CDR1 is SGHTA and CDR2 is FQGNSA. This CDR3 spans 15 amino acids.

The CDR3 is CSARDRLVVYEQYF. This chain connects TRBV20-1 to TRBJ2-7; TCRdb lists TRBD2, though no DNA is available to test this call. The CDR3 covers 14 residues. Germline-derived CDR1 and CDR2 are DFQATT and SNEGSKA (reference sequence).

The CDR3 spells CASSFERTYGSYEQYF. The V gene is TRBV28, the J gene TRBJ2-7; TCRdb's assignment of TRBD1 cannot be checked, as there is no DNA. CDR3 length: 16 amino acids. CDR1 MDHEN and CDR2 SYDVKM come from the germline V gene.

This sequence joins TRBV11-2 and TRBJ2-1. This CDR3 has 17 residues. CDR1 is SGHAT, CDR2 FQNNGV, per germline. The CDR3 loop is CASSLIGSWSSYNEQSF.

The chain has TRBV7-9 and TRBJ1-2; there is no DNA to check the TCRdb D call of TRBD1. The CDR3 runs to 13 residues. Germline values: CDR1 SEHNR, CDR2 FQNEAQ (reference sequence). CDR3 residues: CASSIPSPYGYTF.

This chain uses TRBV30 with TRBJ1-1. Germline CDR1 and CDR2: GTSNPN and SVGIG (reference sequence). CDR3 length equals 15 residues. The CDR3 sequence is CAWSVIAGTKIEAFF.

The CDR3 sequence is CASSLSGQGVYEQYF. The V and J genes are TRBV12-3 or TRBV12-4 and TRBJ2-7; TCRdb outputs TRBD1, but without DNA this stays unchecked. The CDR3 length is 15 residues.

The rearrangement uses TRBV12-3 or TRBV12-4 and TRBJ2-3; TCRdb proposes TRBD1, but this gene call is untestable without DNA. The CDR3 contains 14 residues. The CDR3 region is CASSLEGVYDTQYF.

The chain recombines TRBV5-1 with TRBJ2-7; TCRdb picks TRBD1, but there is no DNA to check that call. The CDR3 consists of 17 residues. Germline-derived CDR1 and CDR2 are SGHRS and YFSETQ. The CDR3 reads CASRSGHPASVYYEQYF.

The gene calls are TRBV27 and TRBJ1-2; absent DNA, TCRdb's TRBD1 call cannot be checked. The CDR3 length is 14 residues. The V gene's germline CDR1 is MNHEY and CDR2 SMNVEV (reference sequence). CDR3 residues: CASSLRQGGYGYTF.

The genes are TRBV15 and TRBJ2-7; TCRdb's D gene call, TRBD1, goes unchecked for lack of DNA. In germline, CDR1 is LNHNV, CDR2 YYDKDF (reference sequence). This CDR3 spans 12 amino acids. Here the CDR3 reads CATGTGFDEQYF.

The chain combines TRBV28 with TRBJ1-2; the TRBD1 assignment by TCRdb is unverifiable without DNA. Germline lookup yields CDR1 MDHEN and CDR2 SYDVKM. The length of the CDR3 is 16 residues. The CDR3 here is CASSTILGQGFYGYTF.

V and J are TRBV15 and TRBJ2-1; TCRdb's D call of TRBD2 is untestable without DNA. Germline CDR1 reads LNHNV; CDR2 reads YYDKDF (reference sequence). CDR3 size: 17 residues. The CDR3 region is CATSRVGLAQILNEQFF.

The V gene is TRBV29-1, the J gene TRBJ2-7; TCRdb selects TRBD1, and the lack of DNA leaves this call unchecked. Germline assignment: CDR1 SQVTM and CDR2 ANQGSEA. The CDR3 has 13 residues. CDR3 in amino acids: CSAGDVGSYEQYF.

The chain couples TRBV29-1 to TRBJ2-7; TCRdb lists TRBD1, though no DNA is available to test this call. The CDR3 is 16 amino acids. The V gene's germline CDR1 is SQVTM and CDR2 ANQGSEA. CDR3 in amino acids: CSVKTPGQGSSYEQYF.

The chain is built from TRBV7-9 and TRBJ2-7; absent DNA, TCRdb's TRBD2 call cannot be checked. The CDR3 sequence is 19 residues long. Germline assignment: CDR1 SEHNR and CDR2 FQNEAQ (reference sequence). This chain's CDR3 is CASSPTPGLAGPSSYEQYF.

The chain has TRBV7-9 and TRBJ2-1. In germline, CDR1 is SEHNR, CDR2 FQNEAQ (reference sequence). This CDR3 region has 13 residues. The CDR3 is CASSLILDNEQFF.

The CDR3 loop reads CASSEALGHPQFF. The rearrangement links TRBV6-1 to TRBJ2-1. Germline V gives CDR1 MNHNS, CDR2 SASEGT. This CDR3 is 13 amino acids long.

This chain's CDR3 is CASNLAGGNEQYF. The V and J genes are TRBV28 and TRBJ2-7; as DNA is missing, the TRBD2 call by TCRdb cannot be tested. The germline gives CDR1 MDHEN, CDR2 SYDVKM. There are 13 residues in the CDR3.

The chain joins TRBV29-1 to TRBJ1-1; TCRdb returns TRBD1, unconfirmable since there is no DNA. CDR3 size: 13 residues. Per the germline V gene, CDR1 is SQVTM and CDR2 is ANQGSEA. CDR3 amino acids: CSVAQGLITEAFF.

The chain has TRBV4-1 and TRBJ2-2; the D gene TCRdb calls, TRBD1, cannot be checked with no DNA. Germline V gene sequence: CDR1 MGHRA, CDR2 YSYEKL. This CDR3 has 15 amino acids. CDR3 in amino acids: CASSQGQGANGELFF.

The chain employs TRBV7-9 and TRBJ1-2; TCRdb's D gene call, TRBD1, goes unchecked for lack of DNA. This CDR3 region has 14 residues. Germline V gene lookup returns CDR1 SEHNR and CDR2 FQNEAQ (reference sequence). The CDR3 region is CASSSYEAPYGYTF.